The clone carrying this T cell receptor beta chain appeared many times. The PCR employed 60 Vbeta primers together with 13 Jbeta primers. Clones were sequenced by immunoSEQ multiplex PCR, and TCRdb holds only the in-frame ones, with some missing. The profile shows about 130,000 clones, around 78% of them singletons. The source of the sample is a study of cytomegalovirus exposure and HLA in healthy donors. The ends lost 4 bases at V and 5 bases at J; junction bases unmatched: 3. In germline, CDR1 is SGHDT, CDR2 YYEEEE. This CDR3 has 15 residues. The receptor comes from a man aged 55 to 69 in good health and CMV-seropositive. The V gene is TRBV5-6, the J gene TRBJ2-3, with 14 bases identical to TRBD2. Material for sequencing was PBMCs. The CDR3: CASSSGLAGGDTQYF. CDR3 sequence (DNA): TGTGCCAGCAGCAGCGGACTAGCGGGGGGAGATACGCAGTATTTT.